Listed below are T cell receptor beta chains from one sample, sequenced in a study of T-cell reconstitution after alpha-beta-depleted transplantation in children. A single record per CDR3 protein comes from TCRdb applying MiXCR to the PCR reads. The table records 580,000 or so distinct CDR3 sequences, more than 20% of them present only once. This material consisted of PBMCs, mostly from graft donor cells, taken 360 days after TCRalphabeta/CD19-depleted stem cell transplant. The receptor source for this set is a boy under two years old who had a stem cell transplant for acute myeloid leukemia, so the T cells may come from the graft donor. Each CDR3 is given with its conserved first and last residue. Fields, in order: V gene, D gene, J gene, CDR3 protein. D genes are given only for firm matches.

TRBV12-3/TRBV12-4	-	TRBJ1-1	CASSLRAEATEAFF
TRBV23-1	-	TRBJ2-7	CASSHLGPTYEQYF
TRBV9	-	TRBJ2-7	CASSVGDKPSYEQYF
TRBV24-1	TRBD1	TRBJ2-3	CATSDLFPGQTTDTQYF
TRBV7-9	-	TRBJ2-3	CASSGQYTDTQYF
TRBV24-1	-	TRBJ2-2	CATSEPTGTTGELFF
TRBV29-1	TRBD1	TRBJ2-2	CSVMDRATGELFF
TRBV28	TRBD1	TRBJ2-6	CASRPDRGAANVLTF
TRBV4-1	-	TRBJ2-2	CASHSDGEISIGELFF
TRBV7-7	-	TRBJ2-1	CASSFQLASYNEQFF
TRBV11-2	-	TRBJ2-7	CASREPTGTHYEQYF
TRBV4-3	TRBD1	TRBJ1-4	CASSQDARGIEKLFF
TRBV20-1	TRBD1	TRBJ1-1	CSARAYRGTNTEAFF
TRBV7-2	-	TRBJ1-5	CASSLDREQPQHF
TRBV28	-	TRBJ2-2	CASSFLNTGELFF
TRBV25-1	TRBD1	TRBJ2-1	CASMTQGAGLIF
TRBV5-6	-	TRBJ2-3	CASSLQGIRTDTQYF
TRBV20-1	TRBD1	TRBJ2-7	CSARDTGTGINEQYF
TRBV9	-	TRBJ2-6	CASSVVAGGQGYAGANVLTF
TRBV5-6	-	TRBJ2-1	CASSLLGLSYNEQFF
TRBV15	-	TRBJ2-1	CATSRVAYNEQFF
TRBV12-3/TRBV12-4	-	TRBJ2-2	CASSLVTQNTGELFF
TRBV6-5	-	TRBJ2-2	CASSYAAGTGELFF
TRBV24-1	TRBD2	TRBJ2-1	CATSDPTSGGSYNEQFF
TRBV24-1	-	TRBJ2-2	CATSEGYGELFF
TRBV27	TRBD2	TRBJ2-1	CASSLVWGGVTFYNEQFF
TRBV28	-	TRBJ1-1	CASSSYPPGFSDTEAFF
TRBV29-1	TRBD2	TRBJ2-2	CSVEESGGGELFF
TRBV7-6	TRBD1	TRBJ2-1	CASSFRTGGDEQFF
TRBV5-4	-	TRBJ2-3	CASSLYVTETDTQYF
TRBV11-1	TRBD1	TRBJ2-3	CASGWGPATGRPPDTQYF
TRBV12-3/TRBV12-4	TRBD1	TRBJ1-5	CASSQGRGNQPQHF
TRBV9	-	TRBJ2-1	CASTGGSSYNEQFF
TRBV7-2	TRBD2	TRBJ2-1	CASSKTSGAYNEQFF
TRBV29-1	TRBD2	TRBJ2-2	CSVDLRGGGTGELFF
TRBV29-1	-	TRBJ2-1	CSVDVLGQIGDNEQFF
TRBV20-1	-	TRBJ2-5	CSAKRDVETQYF
TRBV6-5	TRBD1	TRBJ1-2	CASSYFRTGSDGYTF
TRBV6-1	TRBD1	TRBJ1-5	CATGTGGSNQPQHF
TRBV4-3	-	TRBJ2-5	CASSQDRQAGYWGTQYF
TRBV11-2	-	TRBJ2-5	CASSNPRGEETQYF